These T cell receptor beta chains were read from a single sample in a study of T cells after yellow fever vaccination. From the 5' RACE reads, TCRdb called clonotypes with MiXCR, one entry per CDR3 protein. This table has 300,000 to 400,000 distinct CDR3 sequences, about 10% appearing once. The sample here was CD4+ T cells sorted from PBMCs, taken 45 days after the yellow fever booster vaccination. These receptors came from a man between 18 and 29 years old who received the YFV17D yellow fever vaccine. Both conserved end residues are part of each CDR3. A D gene is named only where the DNA matches it firmly. Size is stated for part of the rows, as once, few or many counts, or as a class when the clone is expanded.

D	size	length	V	J	CDR3	DNA
NA	many	14	TRBV4-3	TRBJ2-3	CASSQDVNTDTQYF	TGCGCCAGCAGCCAAGATGTGAACACAGATACGCAGTATTTT
TRBD1	NA	12	TRBV3-1	TRBJ1-1	CASSQGTGLAFF	TGTGCCAGCAGCCAAGGGACAGGACTGGCTTTCTTT
TRBD1	NA	15	TRBV5-1	TRBJ1-2	CASSPALDRASGYTF	TGCGCCAGCAGCCCAGCTCTCGACAGGGCCTCCGGCTACACCTTC
TRBD1	few	14	TRBV3-1	TRBJ2-1	CASSQISGGSEQFF	TGTGCCAGCAGCCAAATTTCAGGGGGCAGTGAGCAGTTCTTC
NA	NA	16	TRBV4-1	TRBJ1-2	CASSSPVSRVHYGYTF	TGCGCCAGCAGCTCCCCCGTCTCCAGGGTACACTATGGCTACACCTTC
NA	few	13	TRBV6-2/TRBV6-3	TRBJ2-3	CASSSPNTDTQYF	TGTGCCAGCAGCAGCCCCAACACAGATACGCAGTATTTT
TRBD2	NA	14	TRBV24-1	TRBJ2-3	CAVAGGGSTDTQYF	TGTGCCGTCGCGGGGGGGGGCAGCACAGATACGCAGTATTTT
TRBD1	NA	12	TRBV7-2	TRBJ2-1	CASSVRGNEQFF	TGTGCCAGCAGCGTCAGGGGGAATGAGCAGTTCTTC
TRBD1	NA	15	TRBV19	TRBJ2-5	CASSRQGMYQETQYF	TGTGCCAGTAGCCGACAGGGGATGTACCAAGAGACCCAGTACTTC
NA	few	11	TRBV12-3/TRBV12-4	TRBJ1-1	CASCQNTEAFF	TGTGCCAGTTGTCAGAACACTGAAGCTTTCTTT
NA	few	15	TRBV7-3	TRBJ2-5	CASSQTPGAQETQYF	TGTGCCAGCAGCCAAACTCCTGGCGCACAAGAGACCCAGTACTTC
NA	few	13	TRBV5-1	TRBJ2-1	CASSLTAGAEQFF	TGCGCCAGCAGCTTGACCGCGGGGGCTGAGCAGTTCTTC
TRBD1	NA	14	TRBV20-1	TRBJ1-5	CSAITGGGNQPQHF	TGCAGTGCTATTACAGGGGGCGGCAATCAGCCCCAGCATTTT
NA	few	14	TRBV5-1	TRBJ2-5	CASSLVGRRETQYF	TGCGCCAGCAGCTTGGTGGGGAGGAGAGAGACCCAGTACTTC
TRBD2	many	16	TRBV29-1	TRBJ2-1	CSVEALLLAERGEQFF	TGCAGCGTTGAAGCCCTTCTCCTAGCGGAGAGAGGGGAGCAGTTCTTC
NA	NA	12	TRBV5-5	TRBJ2-3	CASSFMADTQYF	TGTGCCAGCAGCTTTATGGCAGATACGCAGTATTTT
NA	many	14	TRBV7-2	TRBJ1-5	CASSFGSVYQPQHF	TGTGCCAGCAGCTTTGGCAGTGTTTATCAGCCCCAGCATTTT
NA	few	14	TRBV28	TRBJ1-2	CASSFVVEKGGYTF	TGTGCCAGCAGTTTTGTGGTCGAAAAGGGTGGCTACACCTTC
NA	few	15	TRBV6-2/TRBV6-3	TRBJ2-6	CASRRGSGGANVLTF	TGTGCCAGCCGGAGGGGGTCAGGTGGGGCCAACGTCCTGACTTTC
NA	many	14	TRBV20-1	TRBJ2-5	CSAEGTVNQETQYF	TGCAGTGCGGAGGGGACAGTTAACCAAGAGACCCAGTACTTC
NA	NA	14	TRBV30	TRBJ1-2	CAWSAGSFQSGYTF	TGTGCCTGGAGTGCTGGAAGCTTTCAGTCTGGCTACACCTTC
TRBD2	many	16	TRBV4-3	TRBJ2-1	CASSQELSPTSGAKFF	TGCGCCAGCAGCCAAGAACTCTCCCCCACTAGCGGGGCTAAGTTCTTC
TRBD1	few	14	TRBV12-3/TRBV12-4	TRBJ1-5	CASRIGTGQQPQHF	TGTGCCAGCAGGATTGGGACAGGCCAACAGCCCCAGCATTTT
NA	few	13	TRBV20-1	TRBJ1-3	CSATVEGINTIYF	TGCAGTGCTACGGTGGAGGGAATAAACACCATATATTTT
TRBD2	NA	15	TRBV2	TRBJ2-3	CASSVLAGDSDTQYF	TGTGCCAGCAGTGTACTAGCGGGGGACTCAGATACGCAGTATTTT
NA	few	13	TRBV15	TRBJ1-2	CATSRPGRGGYTF	TGTGCCACCAGCAGACCCGGACGGGGAGGCTACACCTTC
NA	NA	13	TRBV12-5	TRBJ2-7	CASGLPRQYEQYF	TGTGCTAGTGGTTTGCCCCGACAGTACGAGCAGTACTTC
TRBD1	NA	17	TRBV6-1	TRBJ2-1	CASSEAGGTGYYNEQFF	TGTGCCAGCAGTGAAGCGGGGGGGACAGGGTACTACAATGAGCAGTTCTTC
NA	few	14	TRBV7-2	TRBJ2-1	CASSLDSGRQEQFF	TGTGCCAGCAGCTTAGATTCGGGGAGGCAGGAGCAGTTCTTC
TRBD1	few	15	TRBV20-1	TRBJ2-1	CSAPDRGGSYNEQFF	TGCAGTGCTCCTGACAGGGGGGGAAGCTACAATGAGCAGTTCTTC
TRBD2	NA	17	TRBV7-2	TRBJ2-3	CASSLVLAGTRTDTQYF	TGTGCCAGCAGCTTAGTACTAGCGGGGACTCGCACAGATACGCAGTATTTT
NA	NA	16	TRBV6-4	TRBJ2-1	CASSRLPDSSYNEQFF	TGTGCCAGCAGTCGCCTGCCAGACAGCTCCTACAATGAGCAGTTCTTC
NA	few	14	TRBV6-5	TRBJ1-1	CASSYREMNTEAFF	TGTGCCAGCAGTTACAGAGAGATGAACACTGAAGCTTTCTTT
NA	many	14	TRBV7-9	TRBJ2-3	CASSTTQGTDTQYF	TGTGCCAGCAGCACCACTCAGGGGACAGATACGCAGTATTTT
NA	many	15	TRBV12-3/TRBV12-4	TRBJ1-2	CASSLIQGFIYGYTF	TGTGCCAGCAGTTTAATTCAGGGTTTCATCTATGGCTACACCTTC
TRBD2	many	14	TRBV5-1	TRBJ2-3	CASSLTSGGDTQYF	TGCGCCAGCAGCCTGACTAGCGGGGGAGATACGCAGTATTTT
TRBD1	NA	16	TRBV2	TRBJ2-2	CASSKDRVVNTGELFF	TGTGCCAGCAGTAAGGACAGGGTGGTGAACACCGGGGAGCTGTTTTTT
TRBD1	NA	18	TRBV7-2	TRBJ1-2	CASSLVPPTGGVDYGYTF	TGTGCCAGCAGCTTAGTCCCCCCGACAGGGGGGGTTGACTATGGCTACACCTTC
NA	NA	16	TRBV24-1	TRBJ2-1	CATSDPSRGIDNEQFF	TGTGCCACCAGTGATCCGAGTCGTGGGATAGACAATGAGCAGTTCTTC
TRBD2	few	18	TRBV6-2/TRBV6-3	TRBJ2-3	CASSPVAGAGIRTDTQYF	TGTGCCAGCAGTCCCGTAGCGGGAGCCGGAATTCGCACAGATACGCAGTATTTT
NA	NA	15	TRBV12-3/TRBV12-4	TRBJ2-4	CASTQHGAAKNIQYF	TGTGCCAGCACTCAACACGGGGCGGCTAAAAACATTCAGTACTTC